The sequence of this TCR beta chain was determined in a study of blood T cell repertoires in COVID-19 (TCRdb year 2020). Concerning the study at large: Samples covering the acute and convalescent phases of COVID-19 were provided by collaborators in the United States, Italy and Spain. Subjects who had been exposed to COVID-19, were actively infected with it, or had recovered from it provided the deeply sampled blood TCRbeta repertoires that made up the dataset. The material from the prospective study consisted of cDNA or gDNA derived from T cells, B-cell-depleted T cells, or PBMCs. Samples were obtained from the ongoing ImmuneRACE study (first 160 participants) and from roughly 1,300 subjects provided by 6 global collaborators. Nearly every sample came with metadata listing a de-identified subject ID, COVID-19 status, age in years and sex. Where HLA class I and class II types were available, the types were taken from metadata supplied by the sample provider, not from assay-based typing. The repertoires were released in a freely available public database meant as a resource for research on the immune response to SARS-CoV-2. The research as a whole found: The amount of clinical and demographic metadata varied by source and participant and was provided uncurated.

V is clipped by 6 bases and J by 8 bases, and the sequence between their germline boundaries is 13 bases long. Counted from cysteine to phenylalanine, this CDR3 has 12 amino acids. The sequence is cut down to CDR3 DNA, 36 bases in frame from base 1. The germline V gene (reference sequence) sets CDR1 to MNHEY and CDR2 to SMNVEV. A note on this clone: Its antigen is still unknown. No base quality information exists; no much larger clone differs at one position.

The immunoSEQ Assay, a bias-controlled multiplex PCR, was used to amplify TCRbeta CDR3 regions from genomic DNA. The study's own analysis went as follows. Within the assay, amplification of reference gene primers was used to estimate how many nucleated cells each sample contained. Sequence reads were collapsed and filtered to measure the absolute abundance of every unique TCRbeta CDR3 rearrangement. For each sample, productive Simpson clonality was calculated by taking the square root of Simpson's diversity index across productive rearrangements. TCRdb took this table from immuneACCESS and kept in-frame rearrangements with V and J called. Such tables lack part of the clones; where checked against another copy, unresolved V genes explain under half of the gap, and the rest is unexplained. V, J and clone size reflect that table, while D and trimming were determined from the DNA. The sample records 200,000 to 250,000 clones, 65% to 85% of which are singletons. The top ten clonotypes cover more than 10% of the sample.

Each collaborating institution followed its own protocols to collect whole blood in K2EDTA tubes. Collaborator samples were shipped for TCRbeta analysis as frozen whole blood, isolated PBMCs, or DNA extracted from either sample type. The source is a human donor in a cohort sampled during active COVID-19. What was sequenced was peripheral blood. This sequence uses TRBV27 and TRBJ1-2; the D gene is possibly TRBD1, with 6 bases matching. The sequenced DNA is TGTGCCAGCAGAGGGGGGGGGTGGGGCTACACCTTC. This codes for CASRGGGWGYTF.